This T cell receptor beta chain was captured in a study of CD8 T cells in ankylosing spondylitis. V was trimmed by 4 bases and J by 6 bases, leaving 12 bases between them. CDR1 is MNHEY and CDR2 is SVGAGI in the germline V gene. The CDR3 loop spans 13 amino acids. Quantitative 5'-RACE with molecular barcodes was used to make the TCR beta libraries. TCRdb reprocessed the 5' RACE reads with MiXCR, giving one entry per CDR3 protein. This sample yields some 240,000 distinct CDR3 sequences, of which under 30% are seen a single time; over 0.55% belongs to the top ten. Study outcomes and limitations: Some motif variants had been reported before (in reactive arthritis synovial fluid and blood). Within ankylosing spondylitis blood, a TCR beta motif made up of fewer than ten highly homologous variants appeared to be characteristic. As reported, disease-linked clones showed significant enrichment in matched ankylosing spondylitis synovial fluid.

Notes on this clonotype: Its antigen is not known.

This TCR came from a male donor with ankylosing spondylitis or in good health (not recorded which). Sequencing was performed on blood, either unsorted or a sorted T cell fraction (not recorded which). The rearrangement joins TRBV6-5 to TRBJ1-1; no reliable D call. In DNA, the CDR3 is TGTGCCAGCAGTTCAAGGGAGAGGGCTGAAGCTTTCTTT. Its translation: CASSSRERAEAFF.